These 20 T cell receptor beta chains were all obtained from the same sample, sequenced in a study of blood T cell repertoires in COVID-19. The repertoire was sequenced with immunoSEQ multiplex PCR; TCRdb's copy has only in-frame clones and lacks some. The sample has about 350,000 clones; about 88% are singletons. The sequencing input was peripheral blood. Receptor source: a woman aged 55-75 years with COVID-19, enrolled during active disease.

This rearrangement joins TRBV5-1 to TRBJ2-5, with TRBD2 matching 8 bases. V gave up 5 bases and J gave up 2 bases; unmatched junction bases: 8. The CDR3 sequence is 15 residues long. The germline V gene encodes CDR1 SGHRS and CDR2 YFSETQ. The chain's CDR3 is CASSSLAGTQETQYF. The CDR3, as DNA: TGCGCCAGCAGTTCCTTAGCGGGGACTCAAGAGACCCAGTACTTC.

The table lists this clone with a few counts. The chain is built from TRBV5-1 and TRBJ1-3, with D maybe TRBD1 (6 bases). The CDR3 sequence is 16 residues long. Germline CDR1 SGHRS, CDR2 YFSETQ. Trimming cost V 4 bases and J 4 bases, with 18 bases left between them. The CDR3, as DNA: TGCGCCAGCAGCCCCGATTCACCGGGACAAGGAAACACCATATATTTT. Amino acids: CASSPDSPGQGNTIYF.

This clone was recorded only once. The genes are TRBV13 and TRBJ1-1; TRBD1 might be the D (6 bases). Germline assignment: CDR1 PRHDT and CDR2 FYEKMQ (reference sequence). The CDR3 spans 15 residues. V was pared by 7 bases and J by 0 bases, with 15 bases between. CDR3 region: CASTLGGRMNTEAFF. CDR3 nucleotide sequence: TGTGCCAGCACCCTCGGGGGGCGGATGAACACTGAAGCTTTCTTT.

The rearrangement uses TRBV6-2 or TRBV6-3 and TRBJ2-7; tentative D call: TRBD1 (5 bases). CDR1 and CDR2 (germline): MNHEY, SVGEGT. Trimming left V 5 bases short and J 12 bases short, with 14 bases between. CDR3 size: 11 residues. The DNA for the CDR3 is TGTGCCAGCAGTCCCCAGGGTTCTCTGTACTTC. Its translation: CASSPQGSLYF.

For this clone: Other DNA sequences within the sample encode an identical CDR3. V is TRBV6-5 and J is TRBJ1-1; D is possibly TRBD1 (6 bases). The CDR3 loop spans 13 amino acids. Germline assignment: CDR1 MNHEY and CDR2 SVGAGI. Trimming cost V 5 bases and J 1 base, with 8 bases left between them. The CDR3 region has the DNA TGTGCCAGCAGTCTGACAGGGAACACTGAAGCTTTCTTT. Translated: CASSLTGNTEAFF.

V and J are TRBV30 and TRBJ2-6; 11 nucleotides line up with TRBD2. The CDR3 consists of 18 residues. V dropped 3 bases and J dropped 0; count of bases not matched to a gene: 7. The germline V gene encodes CDR1 GTSNPN and CDR2 SVGIG (reference sequence). This CDR3 is CAWRALAGGLSGANVLTF. The CDR3 coding sequence is TGTGCCTGGAGGGCCCTAGCGGGGGGACTCTCTGGGGCCAACGTCCTGACTTTC.

The V call is TRBV4-1, the J call TRBJ2-2; unclear D gene. V lost 0 bases and J 5 bases, leaving 13 bases between the germline ends. CDR3 length: 16 amino acids. Germline V gene data show CDR1 as MGHRA and CDR2 as YSYEKL. For the CDR3, the DNA is TGCGCCAGCAGCCAAGAGGCAGGAAAGGTAACCGGGGAGCTGTTTTTT. This encodes CASSQEAGKVTGELFF.

This chain connects TRBV15 to TRBJ2-3; D perhaps matches TRBD1 (5 bases). Looked up from germline, CDR1 is LNHNV and CDR2 is YYDKDF (reference sequence). V dropped 0 bases and J dropped 0 bases, with 7 bases sitting between them. The CDR3 length is 15 residues. The CDR3 reads CATSRERQSTDTQYF. CDR3 nucleotide sequence: TGTGCCACCAGCAGAGAAAGACAGAGCACAGATACGCAGTATTTT.

The chain combines TRBV30 with TRBJ1-2; tentative D call: TRBD1 (5 bases). CDR1 is GTSNPN and CDR2 is SVGIG in the germline V gene (reference sequence). Trimming took off 4 bases at V and 8 bases at J, with 5 bases between the two ends. CDR3 length: 9 amino acids. The CDR3, as DNA: TGTGCCTGGAACAGGGGCTACACCTTC. It yields the protein CAWNRGYTF.

J is TRBJ1-2 and V is TRBV9; D may be TRBD1 (5 bases). There are 18 residues in the CDR3. Trimming removed 3 bases at V and 5 bases at J, with 26 bases between. In germline, CDR1 is SGDLS, CDR2 YYNGEE. The CDR3 is CASSASRGRQTSHYGYTF. DNA for the CDR3: TGTGCCAGCAGCGCCTCGCGGGGACGGCAGACGAGCCATTATGGCTACACCTTC.

The gene calls are TRBV27 and TRBJ1-2; D might be TRBD1 (6 bases). This CDR3 comprises 15 residues. V lost 6 bases, J lost 4 bases, and 18 bases lay in between. CDR1 and CDR2 from the germline V gene are MNHEY and SMNVEV (reference sequence). For the CDR3, the DNA is TGTGCCAGCAGCCAATCGGTCAGGGGACGCTATGGCTACACCTTC. This codes for CASSQSVRGRYGYTF.

The V and J genes are TRBV11-3 and TRBJ1-6; maybe TRBD1 (6 bases). Trimming took off 3 bases at V and 7 bases at J, with 13 bases between the two ends. The germline CDR1 and CDR2 sequences are SGHNT and YENEEA. This CDR3 has 15 amino acids. CDR3 region: CASSFQGTTNSPLHF. The CDR3 DNA reads TGTGCCAGCAGCTTTCAAGGGACAACAAATTCACCCCTCCACTTT. Complete variable domain (other parts from reference TRBV11-3 and TRBJ1-6): EAGVVQSPRYKIIEKKQPVAFWCNPISGHNTLYWYLQNLGQGPELLIRYENEEAVDDSQLPKDRFSAERLKGVDSTLKIQPAELGDSAVYLCASSFQGTTNSPLHFGNGTRLTVT.

This sequence joins TRBV11-3 and TRBJ2-1; D possibly corresponds to TRBD2 (6 bases). CDR1 is SGHNT, CDR2 YENEEA, per germline. CDR3 length: 14 residues. With 6 bases removed from V and 7 bases from J, the gap between germline ends came to 16 bases. The CDR3 sequence: CASSLSGTANEQFF. The CDR3 nucleotides read TGTGCCAGCAGTTTATCCGGGACTGCAAATGAGCAGTTCTTC.

This CDR3 is CASSLGGMGGLNEQYF. In DNA form, the CDR3 reads TGTGCCAGCAGCCTTGGGGGGATGGGGGGTTTAAACGAGCAGTACTTC. The genes are TRBV2 and TRBJ2-7, with D perhaps matching TRBD2 (6 bases). Trimming stripped 6 bases from V and 5 bases from J, with 23 bases between. Germline CDR1 is SNHLY and CDR2 is FYNNEI. CDR3 size: 16 residues.

The rearrangement joins TRBV15 to TRBJ2-5; 15 bases agree with TRBD2. The CDR3 extends over 18 amino acids. Germline CDR1 reads LNHNV; CDR2 reads YYDKDF (reference sequence). The V segment lost 0 bases and the J segment 4 bases; nucleotides outside the gene matches: 6. CDR3 region: CATSRDRTSGGAGETQYF. Here the CDR3 DNA reads TGTGCCACCAGCAGAGATCGGACTAGCGGGGGGGCCGGAGAGACCCAGTACTTC.

V and J are TRBV7-3 and TRBJ2-7; 8 nucleotides align to TRBD1. CDR1 and CDR2 (germline): SGHTA, FQGTGA. There are 15 residues in the CDR3. J was trimmed by 6 bases and V by 4 bases; bases with no gene match: 11. The DNA of the CDR3 is TGTGCCAGCAGCTCGGAGGGGACAGGTCTCGGCGAGCAGTACTTC. Amino acid sequence: CASSSEGTGLGEQYF.

The chain carries TRBV25-1 and TRBJ1-2; D gene ambiguous. Germline assignment: CDR1 MGHDK and CDR2 SYGVNS. This CDR3 region has 15 residues. V dropped 3 bases and J dropped 7 bases, with 18 bases sitting between them. In DNA, the CDR3 is TGTGCCAGCAGTGATCGGAAGAGGGCGACGCGTGGCTACACCTTC. Protein: CASSDRKRATRGYTF.

In its sample, this clone was seen a few times. The V and J genes are TRBV9 and TRBJ2-1; 10 bases match TRBD1. The length of the CDR3 is 17 residues. Germline lookup yields CDR1 SGDLS and CDR2 YYNGEE. Unmatched junction bases numbered 6, after V lost 3 bases and J lost 0 bases. In DNA form, the CDR3 reads TGTGCCAGCAGCGACGGGACAGGGGTCAGCTCCTACAATGAGCAGTTCTTC. Amino acids: CASSDGTGVSSYNEQFF.

Details on this clone: The same CDR3 arises from other DNA sequences in this sample as well. The chain joins TRBV30 to TRBJ1-2; 8 bases fit TRBD1. Looked up from germline, CDR1 is GTSNPN and CDR2 is SVGIG (reference sequence). This CDR3 has 12 residues. V was pared by 0 bases and J by 8 bases, with 2 bases of the junction left unmatched. CDR3 sequence: CAWSVQGGGYTF. DNA of the CDR3: TGTGCCTGGAGTGTACAGGGGGGAGGCTACACCTTC. Full variable domain (rest looked up from reference TRBV30 and TRBJ1-2): SQTIHQWPATLVQPVGSPLSLECTVEGTSNPNLYWYRQAAGRGLQLLFYSVGIGQISSEVPQNLSASRPQDRQFILSSKKLLLSDSGFYLCAWSVQGGGYTFGSGTRLTVV.

This chain links TRBV7-9 with TRBJ1-2; D is perhaps TRBD1 (6 bases). CDR3 length: 14 residues. V was trimmed by 7 bases and J by 4 bases, leaving 16 bases between them. Germline assignment: CDR1 SEHNR and CDR2 FQNEAQ (reference sequence). CDR3 protein: CASTRERGSYGYTF. The CDR3 coding sequence is TGTGCCAGCACCAGAGAGAGGGGGAGCTATGGCTACACCTTC. The complete variable domain, with remaining parts taken from reference TRBV7-9 and TRBJ1-2, reads DTGVSQNPRHKITKRGQNVTFRCDPISEHNRLYWYRQTLGQGPEFLTYFQNEAQLEKSRLLSDRFSAERPKGSFSTLEIQRTEQGDSAMYLCASTRERGSYGYTFGSGTRLTVV.